Given below is one TCR beta chain in context. Antigen: not known. The sample belongs to a study of cytomegalovirus exposure and HLA in healthy donors. Study conclusions and caveats: 164 TCR beta chains were listed as cytomegalovirus-associated. Indistinguishable V segments such as TRBV6-2 and TRBV6-3 were excluded. The authors later found HLA-associated TCR beta chains more clonally expanded than equally common others.

This CDR3 has 18 amino acids. V shed 4 bases and J 4 bases; nucleotides not matched to a gene: 12. Germline V gene sequence: CDR1 SGHDN, CDR2 FVKESK. PCR was performed using 60 Vbeta and 13 Jbeta primers. In the original workflow: A later analysis counted 70 million to 85 million unique TCR beta chains, around 12 million shared. Measured with immunoSEQ multiplex PCR; TCRdb has only the in-frame clones, and not every one. The D gene and trimming were derived from the DNA, and the V and J assignments and clone size from that table. The sample yields about 250,000 clones, around 65% seen once. What was sequenced was PBMCs. The chain joins TRBV14 to TRBJ2-1; 11 nucleotides match TRBD2. The TCR sequence derives from a female donor in good health and CMV-seronegative. For the CDR3, the DNA is TGTGCCAGCAGCCCCCCCAGGGGCCTAGCGGGAGGTTACAATGAGCAGTTCTTC. The encoded protein is CASSPPRGLAGGYNEQFF.